This T cell receptor (beta chain) derives from a study of blood T cell repertoires in COVID-19. Study information: There were acute and convalescent COVID-19 samples, and they came from the United States, Italy and Spain.

Germline assignment: CDR1 MNHEY and CDR2 SMNVEV (reference sequence). This CDR3 is 14 amino acids long. The ends lost 2 bases at V and 2 bases at J; junction bases unmatched: 3. In the study's own analysis: Using reference gene primer amplification, nucleated cell counts were estimated. Here immunoSEQ multiplex PCR was the method, and the copy in TCRdb shows in-frame clones only, minus some. The DNA gave D and trimming, while V, J and clone size come from that table. The sample yields about 300,000 clones, around 87% seen once. The clonotype was recovered from a man aged 65 to 79 with acute or convalescent COVID-19. Material for sequencing was peripheral blood. This chain joins TRBV27 and TRBJ2-7, with 7 bases aligning to TRBD1. The DNA of the CDR3 is TGTGCCAGCAGTTTAAAGACAGGGACCTACGAGCAGTACTTC. It specifies CASSLKTGTYEQYF.